This TCR beta chain was documented in a study of cytomegalovirus exposure and HLA in healthy donors. The PCR employed 60 Vbeta primers together with 13 Jbeta primers. The data were produced by immunoSEQ multiplex PCR, yet TCRdb's version contains in-frame clones alone and is incomplete. In the table there are 65,000 to 90,000 clones, roughly 80% of which are singletons. This CDR3 has 15 residues. From germline, CDR1 is SGDLS and CDR2 YYNGEE. V lost 0 bases to trimming and J lost 1 base, with 10 bases between them. Sequences were obtained from PBMCs. The genes are TRBV9 and TRBJ1-1; a weak D match, TRBD1 (5 bases). The TCR sequence derives from a man aged 40-55 years in good health and CMV-seronegative. The CDR3 sequence is CASSVGGHGNTEAFF. The CDR3 nucleotides are TGTGCCAGCAGCGTAGGCGGACACGGGAACACTGAAGCTTTCTTT.